This T cell receptor (beta chain) was captured in a study of blood T cell repertoires in COVID-19 (dated by TCRdb to about 2020). For the study in its entirety: Samples from collaborators originated in the United States, Italy and Spain and spanned both the acute and convalescent phases of COVID-19. The samples were drawn from two sources: the first 160 participants of the ongoing ImmuneRACE study, and 1,200 or so subjects contributed by 6 global collaborators. The repertoires were released in a freely available public database intended as a resource for research on the immune response to SARS-CoV-2. Where available, HLA class I and class II types were obtained from metadata supplied by the sample provider rather than from assay-based typing. The prospective study material was composed of cDNA or gDNA derived from T cells, B-cell-depleted T cells, or PBMCs. Deeply sampled blood TCRbeta repertoires from subjects exposed to, actively infected with, or recovered from COVID-19 were included in the dataset. A de-identified subject ID, COVID-19 status, age in years and sex were almost always included in the sample metadata.

The germline V gene yields MDHEN for CDR1 and SYDVKM for CDR2. The CDR3 goes from the cysteine to the phenylalanine over 15 residues. Solely the CDR3 DNA is kept, with 45 bases framed from the first base. Ends trimmed: V by 4 bases, J by 4 bases; bases unmatched to a gene: 5. General conclusions and limits of the study: The amount of clinical and demographic metadata varied by source and participant and was provided uncurated.

TCRbeta CDR3 regions were amplified from genomic DNA by means of the immunoSEQ Assay, a bias-controlled multiplex PCR. On the study's bioinformatics: Nucleated cell counts per sample were estimated from amplification of reference gene primers within the assay. Sequence reads were collapsed and filtered to measure the absolute abundance of every unique TCRbeta CDR3 rearrangement. For each sample, productive Simpson clonality was calculated as the square root of Simpson's diversity index across productive rearrangements. In TCRdb, the immuneACCESS table is reduced to in-frame sequences with V and J assigned. These tables do not hold every clone; where another copy was compared, an unresolved V gene accounts for under half, and the others remain unexplained. Clonal size and the V and J genes are those of that table, whereas D and trimming came from the DNA. This sample comprises a few hundred thousand clones, roughly 80% of them detected only once. Together, the top ten hold about 5% of the sample.

With regard to this clone: Its recognized antigen is unknown. Base qualities are not at hand, and no much larger clone is one base apart.

Collaborating institutions collected whole blood in K2EDTA tubes following their own protocols. For TCRbeta analysis, collaborator samples were shipped as frozen whole blood, as isolated PBMCs, or as DNA extracted from either sample type. The chain is made from TRBV28 and TRBJ1-5, and 9 junctional nucleotides match TRBD1. The sequence came from a human donor in a cohort sampled during active COVID-19. Material: peripheral blood. The sequenced DNA: TGTGCCAGCAGTTCGCCGGGACAGGGTAATCAGCCCCAGCATTTT. It encodes CASSSPGQGNQPQHF.